The TCR beta chain under discussion was sequenced for a study of molecular identifiers for immune sequencing clone quantification. Study-wide background: In replicates, RNA from 20,000 or 100,000 naive CD8 cells was split five ways, four sequenced. Study results and caveats: Jurkat TCR RNA that was spiked in from one cell was reportedly detectable among 750,000 to 1,000,000 naive cells.

With listed TCR primers and previously described methods, bulk TCR libraries were prepared. In TCRdb, the PCR reads were re-called with MiXCR into one record per CDR3 protein. The sample records 250,000 to 400,000 distinct CDR3 sequences, around a fifth being singletons. V shed 5 bases, J shed 7 bases, and the junction held 11 bases outside the gene matches. This CDR3 region has 14 residues. CDR1 and CDR2 from the germline V gene are SEHNR and FQNEAQ (reference sequence). This clonotype occurred many times. Antigen: not known. Preparation of naive CD8 libraries involved roughly 18,000 to 1,100,000 sorted cells and 10%, 30% or 50% RNA.

This sequence was found in a human donor in good health. Some libraries in this study had Jurkat cell RNA spiked in. V usage is TRBV7-9 and J usage is TRBJ2-7, with 7 bases that match TRBD1. The sequencing input was naive CD8+ T cells from blood, with Jurkat cell RNA spiked in. The subset was: FACS-sorted CD8+CD4-CCR7+CD45RA+ naive T cells. The CDR3 loop is CASSPSWDSDEQYF. CDR3 DNA sequence: TGTGCCAGCAGCCCTAGTTGGGACAGTGATGAGCAGTACTTC. The whole variable domain, filled in from reference TRBV7-9 and TRBJ2-7, reads DTGVSQNPRHKITKRGQNVTFRCDPISEHNRLYWYRQTLGQGPEFLTYFQNEAQLEKSRLLSDRFSAERPKGSFSTLEIQRTEQGDSAMYLCASSPSWDSDEQYFGPGTRLTVT.